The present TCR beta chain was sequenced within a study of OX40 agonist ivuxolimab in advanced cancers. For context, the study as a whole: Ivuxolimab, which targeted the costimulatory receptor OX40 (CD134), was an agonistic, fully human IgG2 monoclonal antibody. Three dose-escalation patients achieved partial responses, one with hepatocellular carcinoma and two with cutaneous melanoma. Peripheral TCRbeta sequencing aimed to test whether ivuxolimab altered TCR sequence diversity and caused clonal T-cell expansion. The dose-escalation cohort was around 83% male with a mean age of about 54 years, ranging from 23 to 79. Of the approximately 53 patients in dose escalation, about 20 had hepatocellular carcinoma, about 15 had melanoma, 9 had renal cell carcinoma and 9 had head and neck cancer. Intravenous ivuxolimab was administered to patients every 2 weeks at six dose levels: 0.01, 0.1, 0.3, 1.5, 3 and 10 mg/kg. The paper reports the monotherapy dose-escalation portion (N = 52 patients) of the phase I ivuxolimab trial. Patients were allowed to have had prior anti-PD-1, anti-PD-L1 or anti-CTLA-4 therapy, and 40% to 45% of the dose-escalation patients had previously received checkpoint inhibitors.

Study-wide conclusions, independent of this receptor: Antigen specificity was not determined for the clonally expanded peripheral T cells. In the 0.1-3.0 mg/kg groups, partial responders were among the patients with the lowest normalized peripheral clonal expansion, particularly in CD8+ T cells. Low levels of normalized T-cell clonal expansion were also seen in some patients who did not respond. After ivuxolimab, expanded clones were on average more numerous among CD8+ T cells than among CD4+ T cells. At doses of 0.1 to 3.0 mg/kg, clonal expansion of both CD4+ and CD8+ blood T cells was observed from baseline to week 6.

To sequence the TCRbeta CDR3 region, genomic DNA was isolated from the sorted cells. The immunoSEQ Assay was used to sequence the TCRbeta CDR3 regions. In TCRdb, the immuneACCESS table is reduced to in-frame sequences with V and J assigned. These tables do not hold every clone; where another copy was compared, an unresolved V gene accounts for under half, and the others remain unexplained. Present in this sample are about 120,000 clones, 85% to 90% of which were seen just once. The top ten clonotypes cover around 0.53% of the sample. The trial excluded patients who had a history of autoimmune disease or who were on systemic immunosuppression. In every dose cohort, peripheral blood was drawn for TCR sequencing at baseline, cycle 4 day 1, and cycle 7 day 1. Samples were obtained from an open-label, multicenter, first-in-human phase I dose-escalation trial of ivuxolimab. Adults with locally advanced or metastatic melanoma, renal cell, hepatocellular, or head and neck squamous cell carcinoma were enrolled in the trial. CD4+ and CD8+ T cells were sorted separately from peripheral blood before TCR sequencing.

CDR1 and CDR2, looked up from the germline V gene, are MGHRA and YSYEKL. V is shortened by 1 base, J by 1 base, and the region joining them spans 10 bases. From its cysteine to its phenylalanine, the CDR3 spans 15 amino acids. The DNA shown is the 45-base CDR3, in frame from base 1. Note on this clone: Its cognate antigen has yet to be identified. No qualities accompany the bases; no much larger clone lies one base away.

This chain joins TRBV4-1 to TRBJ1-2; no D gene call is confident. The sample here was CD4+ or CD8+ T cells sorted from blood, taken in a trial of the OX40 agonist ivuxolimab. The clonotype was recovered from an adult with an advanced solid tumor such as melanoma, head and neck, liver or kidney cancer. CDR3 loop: CASSQAGRLNYGYTF. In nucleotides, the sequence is TGCGCCAGCAGCCAAGCGGGCCGGCTTAACTATGGCTACACCTTC.